This T cell receptor beta chain was obtained from a study of CD8 T cells in ankylosing spondylitis. 5'-RACE, quantitative and with molecular barcodes, yielded the TCR beta libraries. TCRdb re-analysed the 5' RACE reads in MiXCR, keeping a single row per CDR3 protein. Counted here are around 250,000 distinct CDR3 sequences, about 18% occurring once; the ten biggest clones make up over 25%. Germline V gene sequence: CDR1 MNHNS, CDR2 SASEGT. CDR3 size: 14 residues. Deletions cut 8 bases from V and 0 bases from J, with 13 bases between. Findings of the study overall: Within ankylosing spondylitis blood, a TCR beta motif made up of several highly homologous variants appeared to be characteristic.

This clonotype was observed a few times. Its antigen is as yet unknown. Sequencing used blood, either unsorted or a sorted T cell fraction (not recorded which). This clonotype originated in a male donor with ankylosing spondylitis or in good health (not recorded which). The V and J genes are TRBV6-1 and TRBJ1-1, with TRBD1 as a possible D gene (5 bases). In DNA form, the CDR3 reads TGTGCCAGCTTGAGGACAAACATGAACACTGAAGCTTTCTTT. This encodes CASLRTNMNTEAFF.